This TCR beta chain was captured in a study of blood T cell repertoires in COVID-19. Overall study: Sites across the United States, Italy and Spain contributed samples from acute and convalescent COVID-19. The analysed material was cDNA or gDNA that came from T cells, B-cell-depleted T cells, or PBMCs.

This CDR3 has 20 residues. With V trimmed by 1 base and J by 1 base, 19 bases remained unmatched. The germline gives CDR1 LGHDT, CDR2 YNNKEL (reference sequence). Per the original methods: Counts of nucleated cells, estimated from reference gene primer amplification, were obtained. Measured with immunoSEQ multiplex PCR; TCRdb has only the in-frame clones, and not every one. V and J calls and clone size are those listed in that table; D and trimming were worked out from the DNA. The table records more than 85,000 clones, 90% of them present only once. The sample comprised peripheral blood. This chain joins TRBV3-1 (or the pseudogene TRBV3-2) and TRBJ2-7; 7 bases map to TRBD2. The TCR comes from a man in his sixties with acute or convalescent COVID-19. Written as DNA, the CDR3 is TGTGCCAGCAGCCAAGCGTTGGGGGAGGGCCTCCTCATGAGGTCCTACGAGCAGTACTTC. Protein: CASSQALGEGLLMRSYEQYF.